What follows are 19 T cell receptor beta chains derived from one specimen sequenced in a study of T cells in women clearing cervical HPV infection. Using immunoSEQ multiplex PCR, the repertoire was profiled, and TCRdb retains in-frame clones only, with some absent. This repertoire includes approximately 35,000 clones. Material for sequencing was blood buffy coat. The receptors come from a woman aged 18-69 years with a cervical HPV16 infection that either progressed to CIN3+ or cleared (not recorded which).

In the case of this clone: The CDR3 end lies 3 residues beyond the end of the read and is filled in from the germline J gene. The chain combines TRBV7-2 with TRBJ2-7, with D perhaps matching TRBD1 (6 bases). This CDR3 contains 14 residues. V lost 2 bases and J lost 5, with 13 bases in between. The germline gives CDR1 SGHTA, CDR2 FQGNSA. The covered CDR3 bases are TGTGCCAGCAGCTTACAGGGGCGCGGCCACGAG. The encoded protein is CASSLQGRGHE. The CDR3 reads in full as CASSLQGRGHEQYF.

As to this clone: From the germline J gene comes the end of the CDR3, since the read stops 3 residues before it. Other DNA sequences from this sample encode an identical CDR3 as well. The rearrangement joins TRBV2 to TRBJ1-1; no clear D. The CDR3 totals 11 residues. Germline CDR1 is SNHLY and CDR2 is FYNNEI. Incomplete CDR3 DNA: TGTGCCAGCAGTGAAGCATATGTC. Protein product: CASSEAYV. The CDR3 reads in full as CASSEAYVAFF.

Frequency places this clone as medium-sized. The sequenced CDR3 bases are TGTGCCAGCAGTCATAGCGGGAAATCCCAAAACATT. It yields the protein CASSHSGKSQNI. The whole CDR3 region reads CASSHSGKSQNIQYF. The chain uses TRBV7-9 and TRBJ2-4; 8 nucleotides line up with TRBD2. The read ends 3 residues shy of where the CDR3 ends; the end is completed using the germline J gene. The CDR3 length is 15 residues. V shed 6 bases and J 5 bases; nucleotides not matched to a gene: 9. Germline assignment: CDR1 SEHNR and CDR2 FQNEAQ (reference sequence).

Turning to this clone: The CDR3 is cut off 3 residues early in the read; its end comes from the germline J gene. This chain uses TRBV19 with TRBJ2-7, with no clear D. Germline CDR1 and CDR2: LNHDA and SQIVND (reference sequence). With 1 base removed from V and 5 bases from J, the gap between germline ends came to 12 bases. This CDR3 has 14 amino acids. CDR3 region: CASSIAGGSDEQYF. The sequenced CDR3 bases are TGTGCCAGTAGTATAGCGGGTGGGTCCGACGAG.

Partial CDR3 DNA: TGCAGCGTTGTGGGGGGACTACTATCCTACAATGAG. Translation: CSVVGGLLSYNE. The CDR3 in its entirety is CSVVGGLLSYNEQFF. The chain has TRBV29-1 and TRBJ2-1; TRBD2 matches 7 bases. The read ends 3 residues before the CDR3 terminus; that terminus is restored from the germline J gene. V was clipped by 4 bases and J by 1 base; unmatched bases: 7. CDR3 length: 15 amino acids. Germline CDR1 SQVTM, CDR2 ANQGSEA.

Of note for this clone: The CDR3 end is not reached by the read, which stops 3 residues before it; the germline J gene fills it in. The V gene is TRBV5-1, the J gene TRBJ1-6, with TRBD1 identical over 8 bases. Germline CDR1 reads SGHRS; CDR2 reads YFSETQ. The V and J ends lost 4 bases and 6 bases, in that order; junction bases with no gene match: 18. The CDR3 consists of 19 residues. The CDR3 bases that were read are TGCGCCAGCAGCCCAAGGGACAGGCGAGGGTCGTCCGGTAATTCACCC. Amino acid sequence: CASSPRDRRGSSGNSP. The full CDR3 reads CASSPRDRRGSSGNSPLHF.

Remarks on this clone: Read coverage stops 3 residues before the CDR3 terminus; the germline J gene supplies the remainder. This chain links TRBV29-1 with TRBJ2-1; 8 bases align to TRBD2. Germline CDR1 is SQVTM and CDR2 is ANQGSEA. Unmatched junction bases numbered 6, after V lost 0 bases and J lost 2 bases. The CDR3 is made up of 16 amino acids. The CDR3 loop reads CSVEEGGAGAYNEQFF. The part of the CDR3 DNA that was read is TGCAGCGTTGAAGAAGGTGGAGCGGGGGCCTACAATGAG.

CDR3 protein: CSARWSGQTGQDTEAFF. The CDR3 bases that were read are TGCAGTGCTAGATGGTCGGGACAGACCGGGCAGGACACTGAA. The chain joins TRBV20-1 to TRBJ1-1, with TRBD1 matching 7 bases. The read stops 3 residues short of the end of the CDR3; the missing end is completed from the germline J gene. V was pared by 2 bases and J by 3 bases, with 15 bases of the junction left unmatched. The CDR3 is 17 residues long. CDR1 and CDR2 from the germline V gene are DFQATT and SNEGSKA (reference sequence).

For this clone: Sequencing ends 3 residues short of the CDR3 end; the germline J gene provides the rest. This chain links TRBV9 with TRBJ2-5; TRBD2 matches at 16 bases. The CDR3 has 16 residues. Unmatched junction bases numbered 6, after V lost 3 bases and J lost 7 bases. CDR1 SGDLS and CDR2 YYNGEE come from the germline V gene. The chain's CDR3 is CASSEGLAGGPGTQYF. The CDR3 bases that were read are TGTGCCAGCAGCGAGGGACTAGCGGGGGGGCCAGGGACC.

CDR3: CASGGGVSNQPQHF. The DNA read from the CDR3 is TGTGCCAGCGGTGGGGGCGTCAGCAATCAGCCC. The genes are TRBV12-3 or TRBV12-4 and TRBJ1-5; D is possibly TRBD1 (6 bases). The read ends 3 residues shy of where the CDR3 ends; the end is completed using the germline J gene. Trimming took off 8 bases at V and 1 base at J, with 12 bases between the two ends. There are 14 residues in the CDR3.

The CDR3 loop is CASSLTGTISEQFF. CDR3 DNA (partial): TGTGCCAGCAGCTTAACCGGGACTATAAGTGAG. V usage is TRBV11-3 and J usage is TRBJ2-1; 7 bases are shared with TRBD2. The CDR3 end lies 3 residues beyond the end of the read and is filled in from the germline J gene. V shed 2 bases, J shed 9 bases, and the junction held 7 bases outside the gene matches. The CDR3 has 14 residues. CDR1 is SGHNT, CDR2 YENEEA, per germline.

As to this clone: The read is 3 residues too short to cover the CDR3 end, so that end is filled in from the germline J gene. The V and J genes are TRBV7-9 and TRBJ2-2; D unclear. V gave up 0 bases and J gave up 6 bases, with 11 bases separating them. The CDR3 covers 15 residues. Germline V CDR1 and CDR2: SEHNR, FQNEAQ (reference sequence). The CDR3 sequence: CASSLAAGEAGELFF. The covered CDR3 bases are TGTGCCAGCAGCTTAGCCGCAGGAGAAGCCGGGGAG.

A word on this clone: The observed sequence ends 3 residues before the CDR3 terminus, with the missing tail filled in from the germline J gene. This chain links TRBV6-4 with TRBJ2-3; TRBD2 aligns across 10 bases. CDR1 is MRHNA, CDR2 SNTAGT, per germline. The CDR3 loop spans 15 amino acids. V lost 6 bases, J lost 6 bases, and 9 bases stayed unmatched. CDR3 residues: CASSRSGGGEDTQYF. CDR3 DNA, as far as it was read: TGTGCCAGCAGCCGCAGCGGGGGGGGAGAGGATACG.

For this clone: Coverage ceases 3 residues before the CDR3 finishes, and the germline J gene fills in the end. The J gene is TRBJ1-5, the V gene TRBV18; 8 bases fit TRBD1. With 0 bases clipped from V and 7 bases from J, the junction kept 2 bases outside the gene matches. The CDR3 loop spans 14 amino acids. Germline V gives CDR1 KGHSH, CDR2 LQKENI. The CDR3: CASSPPTGDQPQHF. The DNA read from the CDR3 is TGTGCCAGCTCACCACCGACAGGGGACCAGCCC.

A word on this clone: The observed sequence ends 3 residues before the CDR3 terminus, with the missing tail filled in from the germline J gene. The rearrangement uses TRBV2 and TRBJ2-3; a weak D match, TRBD2 (6 bases). This CDR3 has 16 residues. The ends were cut back, 3 bases at V and 2 bases at J, with 15 bases in the middle. Germline CDR1 SNHLY, CDR2 FYNNEI. CDR3 sequence reads: CASSESAGRYTDTQYF. The CDR3 DNA, read in part, is TGTGCCAGCAGTGAGAGTGCGGGGCGGTACACAGATACG.

With respect to this clone: The read falls 3 residues short of the CDR3 end, and the missing part is taken from the germline J gene. V gene TRBV7-2 combines with J gene TRBJ1-2, with 8 bases that match TRBD1. CDR1 SGHTA and CDR2 FQGNSA come from the germline V gene. The CDR3 runs to 14 residues. CDR3 protein: CASSATGTGGGYTF. CDR3 bases read: TGTGCCAGCAGCGCTACCGGGACAGGAGGCGGC.

Concerning this clone: The read ends 3 residues shy of where the CDR3 ends; the end is completed using the germline J gene. The chain is built from TRBV18 and TRBJ2-1; perhaps TRBD1 as D (6 bases). CDR3 length: 14 amino acids. Germline lookup yields CDR1 KGHSH and CDR2 LQKENI. With 3 bases removed from V and 6 bases from J, the gap between germline ends came to 12 bases. The CDR3 DNA, read in part, is TGTGCCAGCTCACCGTCCGGGACACTCAATGAG. It specifies CASSPSGTLNE. The entire CDR3 reads CASSPSGTLNEQFF.

As to this clone: The CDR3 end is not reached by the read, which stops 3 residues before it; the germline J gene fills it in. This chain joins TRBV19 and TRBJ1-5, with TRBD1 identical over 7 bases. V gave up 5 bases and J gave up 9 bases; unmatched junction bases: 10. Germline loops: CDR1 LNHDA, CDR2 SQIVND (reference sequence). The CDR3 extends over 14 amino acids. The sequenced CDR3 bases are TGTGCCAGTAGTGACCGACAGGGAACACGGCCC. Amino acid sequence: CASSDRQGTRP. The whole CDR3 protein reads CASSDRQGTRPQHF.

To note about this clone: Read sequence stops 3 residues before the CDR3 end, and the germline J gene provides the missing end. This chain links TRBV20-1 with TRBJ1-5, with 7 bases matching TRBD1. The CDR3 has 16 residues. Germline lookup yields CDR1 DFQATT and CDR2 SNEGSKA (reference sequence). J lost 7 bases, V lost 3 bases, and 15 bases had no gene match. The CDR3 loop is CSASVQGELLWQPQHF. The covered CDR3 bases are TGCAGTGCTAGTGTCCAGGGGGAACTCCTGTGGCAGCCC.